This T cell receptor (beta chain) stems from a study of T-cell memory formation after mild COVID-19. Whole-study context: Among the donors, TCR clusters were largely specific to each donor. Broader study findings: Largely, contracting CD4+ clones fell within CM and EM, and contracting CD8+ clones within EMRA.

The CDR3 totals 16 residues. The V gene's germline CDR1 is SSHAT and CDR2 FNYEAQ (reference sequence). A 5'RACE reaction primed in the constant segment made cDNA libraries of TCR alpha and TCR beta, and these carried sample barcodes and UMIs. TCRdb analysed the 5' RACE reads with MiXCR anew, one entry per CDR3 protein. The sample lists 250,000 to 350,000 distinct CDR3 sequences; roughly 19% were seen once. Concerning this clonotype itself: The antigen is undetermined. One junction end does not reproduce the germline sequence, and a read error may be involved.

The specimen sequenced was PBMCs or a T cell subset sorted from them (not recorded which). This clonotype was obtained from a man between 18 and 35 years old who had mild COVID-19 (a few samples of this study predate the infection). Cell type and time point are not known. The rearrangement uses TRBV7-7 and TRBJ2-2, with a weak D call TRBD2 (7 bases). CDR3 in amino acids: CASSLGARGPTGELFF. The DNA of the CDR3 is TGTGCTAGCAGCTTAGGGGCGCGGGGGCCCACCGGGGAGCTGTTTTTT.